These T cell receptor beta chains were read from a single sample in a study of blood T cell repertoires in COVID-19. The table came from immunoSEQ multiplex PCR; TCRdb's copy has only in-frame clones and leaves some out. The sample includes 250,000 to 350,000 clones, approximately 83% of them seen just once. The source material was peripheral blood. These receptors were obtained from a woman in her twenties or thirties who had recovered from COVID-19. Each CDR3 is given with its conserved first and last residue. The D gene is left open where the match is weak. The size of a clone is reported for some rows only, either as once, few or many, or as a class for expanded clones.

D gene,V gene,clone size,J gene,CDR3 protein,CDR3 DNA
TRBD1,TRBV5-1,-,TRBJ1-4,CASSFSTGGREKLFF,TGCGCCAGCAGCTTTTCGACAGGGGGTCGGGAAAAACTGTTTTTT
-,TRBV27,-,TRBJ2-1,CASSSIIGADNEQFF,TGTGCCAGCAGTTCCATCATTGGGGCAGACAATGAGCAGTTCTTC
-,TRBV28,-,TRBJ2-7,CASSQGEQYF,TGTGCCAGCAGTCAGGGGGAGCAGTACTTC
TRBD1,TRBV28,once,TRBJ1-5,CASFSTGVDEVQPQHF,TGTGCCAGCTTCTCGACAGGGGTGGATGAGGTTCAGCCCCAGCATTTT
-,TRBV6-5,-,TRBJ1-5,CASSLTGLSNQPQHF,TGTGCCAGCAGTTTAACAGGGTTAAGCAATCAGCCCCAGCATTTT
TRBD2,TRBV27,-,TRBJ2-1,CASSFLTSGIDNEQFF,TGTGCCAGCAGTTTTCTAACTAGCGGGATCGACAATGAGCAGTTCTTC
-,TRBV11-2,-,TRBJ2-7,CASSLALGSYEQYF,TGTGCCAGCAGCTTAGCTCTTGGCTCGTACGAGCAGTACTTC
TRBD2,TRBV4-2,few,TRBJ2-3,CASSQDGGTSGRALPDTQYF,TGTGCCAGCAGCCAAGACGGGGGGACTAGCGGGAGGGCCCTGCCAGATACGCAGTATTTT
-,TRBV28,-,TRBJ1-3,CASSQGGNTIYF,TGTGCCAGCAGTCAGGGCGGAAACACCATATATTTT
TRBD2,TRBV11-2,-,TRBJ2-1,CASSSGLAGYNEQFF,TGTGCCAGCAGCTCAGGACTAGCGGGGTACAATGAGCAGTTCTTC
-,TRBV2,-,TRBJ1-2,CASSVLLSSPYGYTF,TGTGCCAGCAGCGTACTCCTCTCGTCCCCCTATGGCTACACCTTC
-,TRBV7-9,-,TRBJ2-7,CASSLVAGSYEQYF,TGTGCCAGCAGCTTAGTCGCGGGATCCTACGAGCAGTACTTC
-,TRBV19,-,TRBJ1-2,CASNLGRRGVYGYTF,TGTGCCAGTAACCTCGGCCGGCGGGGAGTCTATGGCTACACCTTC
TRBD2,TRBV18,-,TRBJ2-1,CASSGSGSDNEQFF,TGTGCCAGCTCAGGTAGCGGGAGCGACAATGAGCAGTTCTTC
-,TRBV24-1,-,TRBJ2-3,CATSDLKAGTDTQYF,TGTGCCACCAGTGATTTGAAGGCGGGCACAGATACGCAGTATTTT
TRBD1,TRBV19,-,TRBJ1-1,CASSTGETARGAFF,TGTGCCAGTTCTACAGGGGAAACGGCCCGGGGGGCTTTCTTT